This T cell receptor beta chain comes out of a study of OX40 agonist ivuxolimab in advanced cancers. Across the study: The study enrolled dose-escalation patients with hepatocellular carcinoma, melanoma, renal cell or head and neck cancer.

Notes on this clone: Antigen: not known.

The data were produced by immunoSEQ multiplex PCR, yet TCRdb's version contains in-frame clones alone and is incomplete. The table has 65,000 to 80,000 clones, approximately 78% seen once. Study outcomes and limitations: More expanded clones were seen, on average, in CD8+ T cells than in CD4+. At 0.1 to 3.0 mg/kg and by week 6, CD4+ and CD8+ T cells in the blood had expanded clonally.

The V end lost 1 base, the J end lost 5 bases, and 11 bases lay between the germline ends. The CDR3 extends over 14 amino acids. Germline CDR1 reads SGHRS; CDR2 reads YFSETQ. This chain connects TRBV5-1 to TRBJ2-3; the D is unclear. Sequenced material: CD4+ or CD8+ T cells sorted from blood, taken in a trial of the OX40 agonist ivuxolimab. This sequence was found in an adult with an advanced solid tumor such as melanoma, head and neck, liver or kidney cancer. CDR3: CASSLILAGDTQYF. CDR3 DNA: TGCGCCAGCAGCTTGATTTTGGCAGGAGATACGCAGTATTTT.